The entry below gives a single T cell receptor beta chain sequence along with its context. Antigen unknown. Antigen-specific CD4+ T cells expanded by the ViraFEST assay with viral peptide pools were then sequenced. Upon completion of around ten days in culture, CD4+ T cells were isolated. This individual tested PCR-positive for SARS-CoV-2 infection between March and December 2020. Fresh IL-2-containing medium replaced half the medium on days 3 and 7. TCRdb keeps only in-frame clones here, not all; method: immunoSEQ multiplex PCR. Of fewer than 25,000 clones listed, around 69% were seen once; the top ten hold approximately 15%. Germline V gene lookup returns CDR1 SGHRS and CDR2 YFSETQ. V dropped 7 bases and J dropped 5 bases, with 20 bases sitting between them. The CDR3 totals 15 residues. The data are from a study of vaccination effects on CD4 cells after COVID-19. Overall study: As their vaccination, participants received two doses of either BNT162b2 or mRNA-1273. Two convalescent patients gave samples 16 days and one week before vaccination. Notes on the study in general: Clones from infection and from vaccination both contracted markedly late after vaccination.

The TCR sequence derives from a human donor who had a prior SARS-CoV-2 infection. The input for sequencing was CD4+ T cells from PBMCs cultured with SARS-CoV-2 spike peptides, taken before COVID-19 vaccination. V gene TRBV5-1 combines with J gene TRBJ2-3; maybe TRBD2 (6 bases). Here the CDR3 DNA reads TGCGCCAGCGGAATCCTTACGGGAGACCTAGATACGCAGTATTTT. Protein sequence: CASGILTGDLDTQYF. The entire variable domain, with the rest obtained from reference TRBV5-1 and TRBJ2-3, is as follows: KAGVTQTPRYLIKTRGQQVTLSCSPISGHRSVSWYQQTPGQGLQFLFEYFSETQRNKGNFPGRFSGRQFSNSRSEMNVSTLELGDSALYLCASGILTGDLDTQYFGPGTRLTVL.